This T cell receptor (beta chain) comes out of a study of shared clonotypes between healthy human individuals. Of note for this clone: As yet, its antigen is unknown. This specimen includes other DNA sequences encoding the same CDR3.

Clones were read by immunoSEQ multiplex PCR, and TCRdb kept only the in-frame ones, dropping some. The sample records some 1 million clones, around four fifths being singletons. Study conclusions and caveats: Clonotype sharing among the donors was expected to vary with sequencing depth. Of the naive CD4 clonotypes, approximately 5% were shared across a few donors.

The clonotype originates from a man younger than 30 in good health. Sequenced material: memory CD4+ T cells sorted from blood. Sample subset: CD45RA-negative fraction.

CDR3 loop: CASSPTSGRGTDTQYF. The CDR3, as DNA: TGCGCCAGCAGCCCAACTAGCGGGAGGGGCACAGATACGCAGTATTTT. The chain links TRBV5-1 to TRBJ2-3, with TRBD2 matching 13 bases. This CDR3 is 16 amino acids long. The ends lost 4 bases at V and 1 base at J; junction bases unmatched: 3. Germline assignment: CDR1 SGHRS and CDR2 YFSETQ.